These 21 T cell receptor beta chains share one sample of origin, sequenced in a study of shared clonotypes between healthy human individuals. Only in-frame clones appear in the TCRdb table, and some are missing; sequencing was by immunoSEQ multiplex PCR. The sample gives some 2.1 million clones, about 94% of which show up once; 0.9% to 1.3% is in the top ten. As defined, naive CD8 cells were CD45RO-negative and positively selected for CCR7, with terminally differentiated effector memory CD45RA+ cells excluded. Sequenced input: naive CD8+ T cells sorted from blood. These receptors originate from a man aged 18 to 29 in good health.

The chain carries TRBV7-4 and TRBJ1-2; no firm D call. The length of the CDR3 is 16 residues. Trimming took 1 base from V and 0 from J, leaving 12 bases between them. Germline V gene lookup returns CDR1 SGHVT and CDR2 SQSDAQ. This CDR3 is CASSLDREGSNYGYTF. The CDR3 DNA follows: TGTGCCAGCAGCTTAGATAGGGAGGGATCTAACTATGGCTACACCTTC. Full variable domain (rest looked up from reference TRBV7-4 and TRBJ1-2): GAGVSQSPRYKVAKRGRDVALRCDSISGHVTLYWYRQTLGQGSEVLTYSQSDAQRDKSGRPSGRFSAERPERSVSTLKIQRTEQGDSAVYLCASSLDREGSNYGYTFGSGTRLTVV.

J is TRBJ2-7 and V is TRBV11-2, with 9 nucleotides matching TRBD1. The CDR3 has 14 residues. V lost 5 bases to trimming and J lost 4 bases; unmatched junction nucleotides: 6. Per germline, CDR1 SGHAT and CDR2 FQNNGV. The CDR3 DNA follows: TGTGCCAGCAGCACGTGGACAGGGGATTACGAGCAGTACTTC. Protein product: CASSTWTGDYEQYF.

The chain uses TRBV7-2 and TRBJ2-5; possible D gene TRBD2, 5 bases. The CDR3 totals 16 residues. From germline, CDR1 is SGHTA and CDR2 FQGNSA. Trimming cost V 1 base and J 2 bases, with 14 bases left between them. For the CDR3, the DNA is TGTGCCAGCAGCTTAGTTGCAGGAGGATTTCAAGAGACCCAGTACTTC. Amino acids: CASSLVAGGFQETQYF. Looking up the rest from reference TRBV7-2 and TRBJ2-5 gives the full variable domain: GAGVSQSPSNKVTEKGKDVELRCDPISGHTALYWYRQSLGQGLEFLIYFQGNSAPDKSGLPSDRFSAERTGGSVSTLTIQRTQQEDSAVYLCASSLVAGGFQETQYFGPGTRLLVL.

The rearrangement joins TRBV5-1 to TRBJ2-3, with D perhaps matching TRBD2 (6 bases). The CDR3 contains 15 residues. In germline, CDR1 is SGHRS, CDR2 YFSETQ. V lost 4 bases and J lost 3, with 15 bases in between. CDR3 loop: CASSQGLLTTDTQYF. DNA of the CDR3: TGCGCCAGCAGCCAGGGACTGCTAACGACAGATACGCAGTATTTT.

This clone was seen once. The genes are TRBV4-1 and TRBJ1-1; 7 bases match TRBD1. V trimming: 4 bases; J trimming: 1 base; junction bases outside the gene matches: 3. Germline CDR1 and CDR2: MGHRA and YSYEKL. The CDR3 has 14 amino acids. Here the CDR3 reads CASSPNRGNTEAFF. The DNA of the CDR3 is TGCGCCAGCAGCCCCAACAGGGGGAACACTGAAGCTTTCTTT.

The chain links TRBV7-9 to TRBJ2-7, with 11 bases lining up with TRBD2. This CDR3 region has 16 residues. In germline, CDR1 is SEHNR, CDR2 FQNEAQ (reference sequence). V lost 4 bases and J lost 3; bases outside the gene matches: 8. CDR3 coding DNA: TGTGCCAGCAGCTCCCCTTCTAGCGGGGGGCACTACGAGCAGTACTTC. Its protein is CASSSPSSGGHYEQYF. The entire variable domain, with the rest obtained from reference TRBV7-9 and TRBJ2-7, is as follows: DTGVSQNPRHKITKRGQNVTFRCDPISEHNRLYWYRQTLGQGPEFLTYFQNEAQLEKSRLLSDRFSAERPKGSFSTLEIQRTEQGDSAMYLCASSSPSSGGHYEQYFGPGTRLTVT.

The rearrangement uses TRBV27 and TRBJ2-3; weak D call: TRBD2 (5 bases). The CDR3 is made up of 16 amino acids. Germline V gene lookup returns CDR1 MNHEY and CDR2 SMNVEV (reference sequence). Trimming removed 4 bases from V and 2 bases from J, with 16 bases in between. Here the CDR3 DNA reads TGTGCCAGCAGTTCGGGAATACGTCGTCTCACAGATACGCAGTATTTT. It codes for CASSSGIRRLTDTQYF.

The V call is TRBV30, the J call TRBJ2-2, with 9 bases that match TRBD1. Germline trimming cut 8 bases from V and 5 bases from J; bases unmatched to any gene: 3. The CDR3 covers 12 residues. Germline CDR1 is GTSNPN and CDR2 is SVGIG (reference sequence). The CDR3 sequence is CARDRVTGELFF. The CDR3 DNA sequence: TGTGCCCGGGACAGGGTAACCGGGGAGCTGTTTTTT.

The V and J genes are TRBV7-6 and TRBJ2-2; 14 bases are a match to TRBD2. CDR1 and CDR2 (germline): SGHVS, FNYEAQ. The CDR3 has 17 amino acids. J was trimmed by 3 bases and V by 0 bases; bases with no gene match: 0. CDR3 nucleotides: TGTGCCAGCAGCTTAGCGGGACTAGCGGGGGACACCGGGGAGCTGTTTTTT. Residues: CASSLAGLAGDTGELFF.

Worth noting for this clone: The identical CDR3 is also encoded by other nucleotide sequences in the sample. The chain carries TRBV6-5 and TRBJ2-7; 10 nucleotides line up with TRBD2. The germline gives CDR1 MNHEY, CDR2 SVGAGI. The J segment lost 3 bases and the V segment lost 3 bases, leaving 5 bases of the junction unmatched. The CDR3 has 15 amino acids. CDR3: CASSYSASGSYEQYF. In DNA form, the CDR3 reads TGTGCCAGCAGTTATTCGGCTAGCGGGAGCTACGAGCAGTACTTC.

The V call is TRBV4-1, the J call TRBJ2-7; TRBD1 agrees at 7 bases. J lost 3 bases, V lost 1 base, and 3 bases had no gene match. This CDR3 contains 14 residues. Germline CDR1 reads MGHRA; CDR2 reads YSYEKL. CDR3 DNA: TGCGCCAGCAGCCAAGCGAGGGGGCACTACGAGCAGTACTTC. Translation: CASSQARGHYEQYF.

This sequence joins TRBV7-9 and TRBJ2-5; unclear D gene. In germline, CDR1 is SEHNR, CDR2 FQNEAQ (reference sequence). This CDR3 contains 14 residues. Trimming stripped 5 bases from V and 4 bases from J, with 14 bases between. The CDR3 spells CASSRQHPGETQYF. CDR3 DNA sequence: TGTGCCAGCAGCCGACAACATCCCGGAGAGACCCAGTACTTC.

The gene calls are TRBV27 and TRBJ2-3, with D possibly being TRBD1 or TRBD2 (6 bases each). The V gene's germline CDR1 is MNHEY and CDR2 SMNVEV (reference sequence). The V end was cut by 5 bases, the J end by 4 bases, with 19 bases between. This CDR3 is 16 amino acids long. In DNA form, the CDR3 reads TGTGCCAGCAGTCAAACTACCGCCGGGGGCCCAGATACGCAGTATTTT. Amino acids: CASSQTTAGGPDTQYF.

The chain is built from TRBV28 and TRBJ2-7; either TRBD1 or TRBD2 may fit D (7 bases each). Per the germline V gene, CDR1 is MDHEN and CDR2 is SYDVKM. This CDR3 is built from 14 residues. Trimming cost V 5 bases and J 5 bases, with 16 bases left between them. In nucleotides, the CDR3 is TGTGCCAGCAGTCCCCAGGGGGGGGTGGACGAGCAGTACTTC. This gives the protein CASSPQGGVDEQYF. Using reference TRBV28 and TRBJ2-7 for the parts outside the CDR3, the full variable domain is DVKVTQSSRYLVKRTGEKVFLECVQDMDHENMFWYRQDPGLGLRLIYFSYDVKMKEKGDIPEGYSVSREKKERFSLILESASTNQTSMYLCASSPQGGVDEQYFGPGTRLTVT.

V is TRBV2 and J is TRBJ2-4; 12 bases map to TRBD1. Looked up from germline, CDR1 is SNHLY and CDR2 is FYNNEI. The V and J ends lost 6 bases and 1 base, in that order; junction bases with no gene match: 10. This CDR3 has 18 residues. The CDR3 spells CASSSGTGGQGAKNIQYF. The CDR3 DNA reads as TGTGCCAGCAGCTCCGGGACAGGGGGCCAGGGGGCCAAAAACATTCAGTACTTC.

The chain joins TRBV13 to TRBJ2-1, with a tentative D call TRBD2 (5 bases). Germline V gene sequence: CDR1 PRHDT, CDR2 FYEKMQ (reference sequence). The CDR3 contains 15 residues. Trimming took off 1 base at V and 5 bases at J, with 12 bases between the two ends. CDR3 loop: CASSLDPSPNNEQFF. In DNA, the CDR3 is TGTGCCAGCAGCTTAGATCCTAGCCCAAACAATGAGCAGTTCTTC.

The V call is TRBV9, the J call TRBJ2-4; D is unresolved. Germline V lookup: CDR1 SGDLS, CDR2 YYNGEE. CDR3 size: 13 residues. Trimming shortened V by 9 bases and J by 2 bases, and 12 bases separated the two germline ends. Here the CDR3 DNA reads TGTGCCACCCCCCGGCAGACCAAAAACATTCAGTACTTC. Amino acids: CATPRQTKNIQYF.

V is TRBV13 and J is TRBJ2-7; 8 bases fit TRBD1. The germline V gene encodes CDR1 PRHDT and CDR2 FYEKMQ (reference sequence). The CDR3 has 16 residues. V was clipped by 5 bases and J by 5 bases; unmatched bases: 14. CDR3 protein: CASSPLGTGGRDEQYF. In DNA form, the CDR3 reads TGTGCCAGCAGCCCACTCGGGACAGGCGGTCGGGACGAGCAGTACTTC.

In regard to this clone: The same CDR3 can be traced to other DNA sequences in this sample. The J gene is TRBJ1-1, the V gene TRBV19; no clear D. V lost 4 bases to trimming and J lost 1 base, with 4 bases between them. This CDR3 contains 12 residues. The germline V gene has CDR1 LNHDA and CDR2 SQIVND (reference sequence). The CDR3 is CASSRQNTEAFF. CDR3 DNA sequence: TGTGCCAGTAGTAGGCAGAACACTGAAGCTTTCTTT.

V usage is TRBV19 and J usage is TRBJ1-5, with D uncertain. V lost 8 bases, J lost 7 bases, and 12 bases lay in between. CDR3 length: 12 amino acids. The germline gives CDR1 LNHDA, CDR2 SQIVND (reference sequence). The chain's CDR3 is CASGKSIQPQHF. For the CDR3, the DNA is TGTGCCAGTGGGAAGTCTATCCAGCCCCAGCATTTT.

Note on this clone: The same CDR3 arises from other DNA sequences in this sample as well. The rearrangement links TRBV7-9 to TRBJ1-2, with 8 bases that match TRBD1. The V segment lost 5 bases and the J segment 0 bases; nucleotides outside the gene matches: 2. This CDR3 comprises 14 residues. The germline CDR1 and CDR2 sequences are SEHNR and FQNEAQ (reference sequence). Written as DNA, the CDR3 is TGTGCCAGCAGCACGGGACAGGCTAACTATGGCTACACCTTC. Its translation is CASSTGQANYGYTF.